A selection of T cell receptor beta chains follows, all from one sample in a study of T cells in Graves' hyperthyroidism and ophthalmopathy. TCRdb processed the multiplex PCR reads anew with MiXCR; each CDR3 protein has one entry. The table lists around 350,000 distinct CDR3 sequences, about 15% of them singletons. Sequencing was carried out using blood. The source of these receptors is a woman in her sixties with Graves' ophthalmopathy. The CDR3 runs from the conserved cysteine through the conserved F or W. A D gene is named only where the DNA matches it firmly. Expanded clones are given a class, and other clones once, few, many or no size at all.

TRBD1 TRBJ2-5 many TRBV20-1 CSARGQNQETQYF TGCAGTGCTAGGGGACAGAACCAAGAGACCCAGTACTTC
. TRBJ1-2 many TRBV27 CASSFGTNYGYTF TGTGCCAGCAGTTTCGGTACTAACTATGGCTACACCTTC
TRBD2 TRBJ2-1 many TRBV7-9 CASSLAGGLYNEQFF TGTGCCAGCAGTCTAGCGGGAGGGTTATACAATGAGCAGTTCTTC
. TRBJ1-1 . TRBV28 CASSHRRNTEAFF TGTGCCAGCAGCCATAGACGGAACACTGAAGCTTTCTTT
. TRBJ2-1 many TRBV5-1 CASRQTLSYNEQFF TGCGCCAGCAGACAGACACTCTCCTACAATGAGCAGTTCTTC
. TRBJ2-6 few TRBV2 CASKIEQVHSGANVLTF TGTGCCAGCAAGATTGAGCAGGTCCACTCTGGGGCCAACGTCCTGACTTTC
. TRBJ1-1 . TRBV30 CAWSETTPDTEAFF TGTGCCTGGAGTGAAACAACACCAGACACTGAAGCTTTCTTT
TRBD2 TRBJ2-3 . TRBV12-5 CASGGDPYWTSGRPGPTDTQYF TGTGCTAGTGGTGGGGACCCCTATTGGACTAGCGGGAGGCCCGGGCCCACAGATACGCAGTATTTT
. TRBJ2-1 . TRBV29-1 CSVGEQFF TGCAGCGTTGGGGAGCAGTTCTTC
. TRBJ2-1 many TRBV7-2 CASSATGNPYNEQFF TGTGCCAGCAGCGCAACAGGGAACCCCTACAATGAGCAGTTCTTC
TRBD2 TRBJ2-7 many TRBV12-3/TRBV12-4 CASTLAGGLSYEQYF TGTGCCAGCACCTTAGCGGGAGGACTCTCCTACGAGCAGTACTTC
. TRBJ2-1 . TRBV19 CASSIWGDNEQFF TGTGCCAGTAGTATTTGGGGCGATAATGAGCAGTTCTTC